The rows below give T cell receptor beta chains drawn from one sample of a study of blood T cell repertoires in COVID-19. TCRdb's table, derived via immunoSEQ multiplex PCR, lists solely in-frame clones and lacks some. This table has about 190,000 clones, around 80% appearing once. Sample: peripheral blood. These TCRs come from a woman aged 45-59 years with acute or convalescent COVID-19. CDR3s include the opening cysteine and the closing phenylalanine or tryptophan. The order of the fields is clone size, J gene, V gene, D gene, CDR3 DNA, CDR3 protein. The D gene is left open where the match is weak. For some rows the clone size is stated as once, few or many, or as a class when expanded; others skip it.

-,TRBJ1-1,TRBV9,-,TGTGCCAGCAGCGTAGCGACGGGAACGAACACTGAAGCTTTCTTT,CASSVATGTNTEAFF
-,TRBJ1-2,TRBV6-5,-,TGTGCCAGCAGGGGAGGGGGAAAGGGCTATGGCTACACCTTC,CASRGGGKGYGYTF
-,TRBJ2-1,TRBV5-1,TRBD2,TGCGCCAGCAGCTGGACTAGCAATGAGCAGTTCTTC,CASSWTSNEQFF
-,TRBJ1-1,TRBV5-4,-,TGTGCCAGCAGCATCGGTTACACTGAAGCTTTCTTT,CASSIGYTEAFF
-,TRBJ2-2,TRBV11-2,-,TGTGCCAGCAGCTTAGTGACTAGTCGGTCCGGGGAGCTGTTTTTT,CASSLVTSRSGELFF
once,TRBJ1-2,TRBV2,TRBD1,TGTGCCAGCGGAGTAGGACAGGGTTGGTATGGCTACACCTTC,CASGVGQGWYGYTF
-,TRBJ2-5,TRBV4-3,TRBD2,TGCGCCAGCAGCCCGCTAGCGGGAGTATCGGAGACCCAGTACTTC,CASSPLAGVSETQYF
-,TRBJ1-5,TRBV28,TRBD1,TGTGCCAGCAGTTTTAAAGGGGGCGTTTCCAATCAGCCCCAGCATTTT,CASSFKGGVSNQPQHF
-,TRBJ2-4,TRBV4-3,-,TGCGCCAGCAGCCAGGCTGTAACAGGGAGTACCAAAAACATTCAGTACTTC,CASSQAVTGSTKNIQYF
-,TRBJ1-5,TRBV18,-,TGTGCCAGCTCACTGCAGGGTTATAGCAATCAGCCCCAGCATTTT,CASSLQGYSNQPQHF
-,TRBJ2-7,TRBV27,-,TGTGCCAGCAGTTTAGGAGGCTCCGACTACGAGCAGTACTTC,CASSLGGSDYEQYF
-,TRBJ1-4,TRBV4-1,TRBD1,TGCGCCAGCAGCCAAGATTTGGGACAGTTCACAACTAATGAAAAACTGTTTTTT,CASSQDLGQFTTNEKLFF
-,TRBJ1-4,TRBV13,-,TGTGCCAGCAGCTTAGCGAATGAAAAACTGTTTTTT,CASSLANEKLFF
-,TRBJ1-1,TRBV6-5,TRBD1,TGTGCCAGCAGTCACAGGGGGAACACTGAAGCTTTCTTT,CASSHRGNTEAFF
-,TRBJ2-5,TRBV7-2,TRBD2,TGTGCCAGTACTAGCGGGAAGGCGACCCAGTACTTC,CASTSGKATQYF
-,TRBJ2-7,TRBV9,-,TGTGCCAGCAGCGTGGTTGGATATTATGGAGACGAGCAGTACTTC,CASSVVGYYGDEQYF
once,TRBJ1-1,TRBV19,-,TGTGCCAGTAGACCGGATCCCGGGACTGAAGCTTTCTTT,CASRPDPGTEAFF
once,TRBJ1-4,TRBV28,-,TGTGCCAGTCGAGGTAACCCCTTTGAAAAACTGTTTTTT,CASRGNPFEKLFF
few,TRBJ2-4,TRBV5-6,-,TGTGCCAGCAGCCCCGCTTCGGGTCTAAAAAACATTCAGTACTTC,CASSPASGLKNIQYF
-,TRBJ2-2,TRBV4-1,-,TGCGCCAGCAGTCGGACAGTGAACACCGGGGAGCTGTTTTTT,CASSRTVNTGELFF
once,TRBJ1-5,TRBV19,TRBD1,TGTGCCAGTAGTAACCCTCAGGACAGGGGAGGTCAGCCCCAGCATTTT,CASSNPQDRGGQPQHF
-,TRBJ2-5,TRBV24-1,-,TGTGCCACCAGTGATTTAGCGGAGGGAAACGGCGAGACCCAGTACTTC,CATSDLAEGNGETQYF
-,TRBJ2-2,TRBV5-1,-,TGCGCCAGCAGACGGGACACCTCGAACACCGGGGAGCTGTTTTTT,CASRRDTSNTGELFF
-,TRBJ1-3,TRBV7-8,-,TGTGCCAGCAGCTCGCCCGGGAGCTCTGGAAACACCATATATTTT,CASSSPGSSGNTIYF
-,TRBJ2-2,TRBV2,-,TGTGCCAGCAGTGAAAGACTAGTGGCTTCCGGCACCGGGGAGCTGTTTTTT,CASSERLVASGTGELFF
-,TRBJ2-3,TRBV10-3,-,TGTGCCATCAGTCCTCGGGGTGATACGCAGTATTTT,CAISPRGDTQYF
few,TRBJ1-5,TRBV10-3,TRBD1,TGTGCCATCAGTCCGGGACAGGCTCCCAATCAGCCCCAGCATTTT,CAISPGQAPNQPQHF
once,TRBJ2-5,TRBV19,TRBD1,TGTGCCAGTAGTTCCCAGGGGGCGCAGAGGGAGACCCAGTACTTC,CASSSQGAQRETQYF
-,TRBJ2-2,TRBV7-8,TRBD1,TGTGCCAGCAGCGCCCGACAGGGCCCCTCCGGGGAGCTGTTTTTT,CASSARQGPSGELFF
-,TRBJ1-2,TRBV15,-,TGTGCCACCAGCAGACAGGGGTATGGCTACACCTTC,CATSRQGYGYTF
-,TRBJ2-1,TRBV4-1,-,TGCGCCAGCAGCTATGCGCCTCCCCCCCTAATCAATGAGCAGTTCTTC,CASSYAPPPLINEQFF
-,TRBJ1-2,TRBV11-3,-,TGTGCCAGCAGCCAGGGGAATTATGGCTACACCTTC,CASSQGNYGYTF
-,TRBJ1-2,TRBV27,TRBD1,TGTGCCAGCAGGGGACAGGGACTTGTCTATGGCTACACCTTC,CASRGQGLVYGYTF
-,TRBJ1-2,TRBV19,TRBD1,TGTGCCAGTAGGTCTGGCACAGGGGGCTACTATGGCTACACCTTC,CASRSGTGGYYGYTF
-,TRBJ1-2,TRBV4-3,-,TGCGCCAGCAGCCAAGTACGTGCGGGAACCAACTATGGCTACACCTTC,CASSQVRAGTNYGYTF
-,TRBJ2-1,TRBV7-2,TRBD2,TGTGCCAGCAGCTTTCTAGCGGGAGGGCCCCAGGGTGAGCAGTTCTTC,CASSFLAGGPQGEQFF
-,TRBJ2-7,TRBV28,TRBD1,TGTGCCAGCAGTCCGGGGACAGGGAGGTTCTACGAGCAGTACTTC,CASSPGTGRFYEQYF
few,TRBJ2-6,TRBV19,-,TGTGCCAGTAGCCATAACATCCTCTCTGGGGCCAACGTCCTGACTTTC,CASSHNILSGANVLTF
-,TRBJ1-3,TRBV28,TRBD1,TGTGCCAGTACTTTACAGGGGGGATCGGACACCATATATTTT,CASTLQGGSDTIYF
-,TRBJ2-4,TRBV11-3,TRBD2,TGTGCCAGCAGCTTAGATGCGACTAGCGGCCGAAACATTCAGTACTTC,CASSLDATSGRNIQYF
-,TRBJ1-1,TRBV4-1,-,TGCGCCAGCAGCCAAGAGGGGACACCTCAATGGGACACTGAAGCTTTCTTT,CASSQEGTPQWDTEAFF
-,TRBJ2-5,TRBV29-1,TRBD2,TGCAGCGTTGATAGCGGGGCCGGAGAGACCCAGTACTTC,CSVDSGAGETQYF
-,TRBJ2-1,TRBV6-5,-,TGTGCCAGCAGGCCGGGGGGCCTACCCTACAATGAGCAGTTCTTC,CASRPGGLPYNEQFF
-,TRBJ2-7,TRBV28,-,TGTGCCAGCGCCGTCCCGAGCTCCTACGAGCAGTACTTC,CASAVPSSYEQYF
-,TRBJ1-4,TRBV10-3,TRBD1,TGTGCCATCAGTGAGTCGACGGGACAGGGGGAAAAACTGTTTTTT,CAISESTGQGEKLFF
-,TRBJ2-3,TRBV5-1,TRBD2,TGCGCCAGCAGCTTGGGAACTAGCGGGATTACAGATACGCAGTATTTT,CASSLGTSGITDTQYF
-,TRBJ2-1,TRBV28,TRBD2,TGTGCCAGCAGTGCAACGGGAGGGATCTACAATGAGCAGTTCTTC,CASSATGGIYNEQFF
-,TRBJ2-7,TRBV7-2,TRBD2,TGTGCCAGCAGCCGGACTAGCGGGGGGGGCTACGAGCAGTACTTC,CASSRTSGGGYEQYF
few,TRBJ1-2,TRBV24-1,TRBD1,TGTGCCACCAGTCCAGGGGGCAAGGGTGGCTACACCTTC,CATSPGGKGGYTF
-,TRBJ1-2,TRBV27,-,TGTGCCAGCAGTGATACAGGGAGCGGCTACACCTTC,CASSDTGSGYTF
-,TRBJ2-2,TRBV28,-,TGTGCCAGCAGTTTCGACTTATCGAACACCGGGGAGCTGTTTTTT,CASSFDLSNTGELFF
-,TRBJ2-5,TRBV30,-,TGTGCCTGGAGCAAAGGGACACTCGGGCAAGAGACCCAGTACTTC,CAWSKGTLGQETQYF
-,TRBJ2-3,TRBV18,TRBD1,TGTGCCAGCTCACCACAAAAGGGGGCTGATACGCAGTATTTT,CASSPQKGADTQYF